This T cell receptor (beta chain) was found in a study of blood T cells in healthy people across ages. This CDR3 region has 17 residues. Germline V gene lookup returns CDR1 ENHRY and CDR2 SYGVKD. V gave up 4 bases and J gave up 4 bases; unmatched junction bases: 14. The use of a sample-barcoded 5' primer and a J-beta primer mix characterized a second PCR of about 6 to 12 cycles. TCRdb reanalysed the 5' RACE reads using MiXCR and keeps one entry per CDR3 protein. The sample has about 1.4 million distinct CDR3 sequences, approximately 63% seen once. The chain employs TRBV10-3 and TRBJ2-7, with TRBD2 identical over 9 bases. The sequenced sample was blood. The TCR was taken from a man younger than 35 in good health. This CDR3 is CAISAHRGAGGSYEQYF. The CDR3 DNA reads TGTGCCATCAGTGCCCACAGGGGAGCGGGGGGCTCGTACGAGCAGTACTTC.